These T cell receptor beta chains were read from a single sample in a study of blood T cell repertoires in COVID-19. The repertoire was sequenced with immunoSEQ multiplex PCR; TCRdb's copy has only in-frame clones and lacks some. The sample holds some 350,000 clones, over 75% seen once. What was sequenced was PBMCs or T cells enriched from blood (not recorded which). These receptors were obtained from a woman in her twenties or thirties who had recovered from COVID-19. CDR3s include the opening cysteine and the closing phenylalanine or tryptophan. The D gene is left open where the match is weak. Rows give clone size only sometimes, using once, few, many, or a class for an expanded clone.

D gene: NA
J gene: TRBJ1-2
V gene: TRBV29-1
clone size: few
CDR3 protein: CSVLPPGYLRGYTF
CDR3 DNA: TGCAGCGTTTTACCCCCAGGGTACCTGAGGGGCTACACCTTC

D gene: NA
J gene: TRBJ2-4
V gene: TRBV11-2
clone size: NA
CDR3 protein: CASSLGSRLAKNIQYF
CDR3 DNA: TGTGCCAGCAGCTTAGGATCGAGACTAGCCAAAAACATTCAGTACTTC

D gene: TRBD1
J gene: TRBJ1-1
V gene: TRBV5-4
clone size: NA
CDR3 protein: CASSPSGGVNTEAFF
CDR3 DNA: TGTGCCAGCAGCCCGTCAGGGGGCGTAAACACTGAAGCTTTCTTT

D gene: NA
J gene: TRBJ1-1
V gene: TRBV27
clone size: few
CDR3 protein: CASSATPPWDWGLRTEAFF
CDR3 DNA: TGTGCCAGCAGTGCCACGCCACCTTGGGACTGGGGTTTAAGGACTGAAGCTTTCTTT

D gene: NA
J gene: TRBJ2-3
V gene: TRBV27
clone size: NA
CDR3 protein: CASSLSAGRTDTQYF
CDR3 DNA: TGTGCCAGCAGTTTATCGGCAGGGCGCACAGATACGCAGTATTTT

D gene: TRBD1
J gene: TRBJ1-5
V gene: TRBV6-5
clone size: NA
CDR3 protein: CASSGTGVYQPQHF
CDR3 DNA: TGTGCCAGCAGCGGGACAGGTGTTTATCAGCCCCAGCATTTT

D gene: TRBD1
J gene: TRBJ1-2
V gene: TRBV6-1
clone size: NA
CDR3 protein: CASSESRDRGLNYGYTF
CDR3 DNA: TGTGCCAGCAGTGAGTCCCGGGACAGGGGGTTGAACTATGGCTACACCTTC

D gene: NA
J gene: TRBJ2-5
V gene: TRBV28
clone size: NA
CDR3 protein: CASSITRVYQETQYF
CDR3 DNA: TGTGCCAGCAGTATAACTCGGGTCTACCAAGAGACCCAGTACTTC

D gene: TRBD2
J gene: TRBJ2-1
V gene: TRBV4-3
clone size: once
CDR3 protein: CASSQVGVAGGPSEQFF
CDR3 DNA: TGCGCCAGCAGCCAAGTAGGGGTGGCGGGGGGGCCTAGTGAGCAGTTCTTC

D gene: TRBD2
J gene: TRBJ2-1
V gene: TRBV18
clone size: NA
CDR3 protein: CASSPGTSGRNEQFF
CDR3 DNA: TGTGCCAGCTCACCTGGGACTAGCGGGAGAAATGAGCAGTTCTTC

D gene: TRBD1
J gene: TRBJ1-4
V gene: TRBV4-1
clone size: NA
CDR3 protein: CASRPPGTGEEKLFF
CDR3 DNA: TGCGCCAGCAGACCCCCCGGGACAGGGGAAGAAAAACTGTTTTTT

D gene: TRBD1
J gene: TRBJ1-3
V gene: TRBV19
clone size: NA
CDR3 protein: CASRQTGTGSSGNTIYF
CDR3 DNA: TGTGCCAGTAGGCAAACCGGGACAGGGAGCTCTGGAAACACCATATATTTT

D gene: NA
J gene: TRBJ1-5
V gene: TRBV9
clone size: NA
CDR3 protein: CASSVGETWNQPQHF
CDR3 DNA: TGTGCCAGCAGCGTAGGAGAGACTTGGAATCAGCCCCAGCATTTT

D gene: NA
J gene: TRBJ1-2
V gene: TRBV5-6
clone size: once
CDR3 protein: CASSRLDRTYGYTF
CDR3 DNA: TGTGCCAGCAGTAGATTAGACAGGACCTATGGCTACACCTTC

D gene: TRBD2
J gene: TRBJ2-2
V gene: TRBV5-4
clone size: NA
CDR3 protein: CASPRGGEAGELFF
CDR3 DNA: TGTGCCAGCCCCCGGGGGGGGGAGGCCGGGGAGCTGTTTTTT

D gene: NA
J gene: TRBJ2-5
V gene: TRBV7-7
clone size: NA
CDR3 protein: CASSIRGKETQYF
CDR3 DNA: TGTGCTAGCAGCATTAGGGGCAAAGAGACCCAGTACTTC

D gene: NA
J gene: TRBJ1-2
V gene: TRBV7-2
clone size: NA
CDR3 protein: CASSPRSGGTDGYTF
CDR3 DNA: TGTGCCAGCAGCCCTCGTTCTGGGGGCACTGACGGCTACACCTTC

D gene: TRBD1
J gene: TRBJ1-2
V gene: TRBV19
clone size: once
CDR3 protein: CASSMTGGDGYTF
CDR3 DNA: TGTGCCAGTAGTATGACAGGGGGCGATGGCTACACCTTC

D gene: NA
J gene: TRBJ2-7
V gene: TRBV21-1
clone size: NA
CDR3 protein: CASSPWTRLPSYEQYF
CDR3 DNA: TGTGCCAGCAGCCCGTGGACACGTCTTCCCTCCTACGAGCAGTACTTC

D gene: NA
J gene: TRBJ1-2
V gene: TRBV10-3
clone size: NA
CDR3 protein: CAISESREEAHGYTF
CDR3 DNA: TGTGCCATCAGTGAGTCGAGGGAGGAGGCCCACGGCTACACCTTC

D gene: NA
J gene: TRBJ1-3
V gene: TRBV7-2
clone size: NA
CDR3 protein: CASTWTAAGNTIYF
CDR3 DNA: TGTGCCAGCACCTGGACAGCGGCTGGAAACACCATATATTTT

D gene: TRBD1
J gene: TRBJ1-2
V gene: TRBV3-1/TRBV3-2
clone size: NA
CDR3 protein: CASSQSDRVASGYTF
CDR3 DNA: TGTGCCAGCAGCCAATCGGACAGGGTGGCTTCTGGCTACACCTTC

D gene: TRBD2
J gene: TRBJ2-3
V gene: TRBV2
clone size: NA
CDR3 protein: CASSGLAGGGTQYF
CDR3 DNA: TGTGCCAGCAGTGGACTAGCGGGGGGGGGTACGCAGTATTTT